Listed below are T cell receptor beta chains from one sample, sequenced in a study of T cell repertoires in cytomegalovirus infection. In TCRdb, the reads were re-called with MiXCR into one record per CDR3 protein. Of roughly 190,000 distinct CDR3 sequences in the sample, about a tenth were seen once. The sample consisted of PBMCs. The receptors were gathered from a human donor in good health (CMV status not recorded). Some clones in this sample may be carry-over from other donors' samples. The CDR3 runs from the conserved cysteine through the conserved F or W. The D gene is left open where the match is weak. For some rows the clone size is stated as once, few or many, or as a class when expanded; others skip it.

J gene | clone size | D gene | V gene | CDR3 protein | CDR3 DNA
TRBJ2-2 | . | TRBD2 | TRBV7-3 | CASSETSGTNTGELFF | TGTGCCAGCAGCGAAACTAGCGGAACGAACACCGGGGAGCTGTTTTTT
TRBJ1-2 | few | . | TRBV6-2/TRBV6-3 | CASRATHGWDTF | TGTGCCAGCAGGGCAACTCACGGCTGGGACACCTTC
TRBJ1-2 | . | . | TRBV20-1 | CSAINRDGGYGYTF | TGCAGTGCTATAAACCGGGACGGAGGCTATGGCTACACCTTC
TRBJ2-2 | . | TRBD1 | TRBV2 | CASRPGQETGELFF | TGTGCCAGCAGGCCGGGACAGGAGACCGGGGAGCTGTTTTTT
TRBJ2-1 | . | . | TRBV5-4 | CASSLSETEQFF | TGTGCCAGCAGCTTGTCGGAGACTGAGCAGTTCTTC
TRBJ1-1 | many | TRBD1 | TRBV28 | CASSFPEQGARVGAFF | TGTGCCAGCAGTTTCCCGGAACAGGGGGCGCGAGTCGGAGCTTTCTTT
TRBJ1-2 | few | . | TRBV29-1 | CSVASGTKSYGYTF | TGCAGCGTTGCTTCCGGGACAAAATCCTACGGCTACACCTTC
TRBJ1-3 | . | . | TRBV19 | CASRLDGLSGNTIYF | TGTGCCAGTAGACTCGACGGCCTCTCTGGAAACACCATATATTTT
TRBJ1-1 | many | . | TRBV11-2 | CASSRKRATEAFF | TGTGCCAGCAGCCGAAAAAGGGCCACTGAAGCTTTCTTT
TRBJ2-4 | many | TRBD1 | TRBV28 | CASSFRTGMGIQYF | TGTGCCAGCAGTTTTCGGACAGGGATGGGCATTCAGTACTTC
TRBJ2-1 | . | TRBD2 | TRBV30 | CAWRTGGLNEQFF | TGTGCCTGGAGAACGGGAGGACTCAATGAGCAGTTCTTC
TRBJ2-1 | . | . | TRBV29-1 | CSVEDNEQFF | TGCAGCGTTGAAGATAATGAGCAGTTCTTC
TRBJ1-6 | . | . | TRBV6-2/TRBV6-3 | CASSYSTTGSPLHF | TGTGCCAGCAGTTACTCGACCACGGGATCACCCCTCCACTTT
TRBJ2-1 | few | TRBD2 | TRBV7-9 | CASSLGGGSTFPNEQFF | TGTGCCAGCAGCTTAGGCGGGGGGTCTACATTTCCTAATGAGCAGTTCTTC
TRBJ2-1 | many | TRBD2 | TRBV6-2/TRBV6-3 | CASSRDSGGGPNEQFF | TGTGCCAGCAGTCGTGATAGCGGGGGGGGACCCAATGAGCAGTTCTTC
TRBJ1-5 | . | TRBD1 | TRBV7-2 | CASSLGRGTGGNQPQHF | TGTGCCAGCAGCTTAGGGAGGGGGACAGGGGGGAATCAGCCCCAGCATTTT
TRBJ1-1 | many | . | TRBV7-2 | CASSQGSPEAFF | TGTGCCAGCAGCCAAGGGTCGCCGGAAGCTTTCTTT
TRBJ2-1 | many | TRBD2 | TRBV11-2 | CASSPLGGIGSEQFF | TGTGCCAGCAGCCCCCTCGGGGGGATCGGAAGTGAGCAGTTCTTC
TRBJ2-2 | . | . | TRBV29-1 | CSVEEGTNTGELFF | TGCAGCGTTGAAGAAGGGACGAACACCGGGGAGCTGTTTTTT
TRBJ2-2 | many | . | TRBV11-2 | CASSPWEGALTGELFF | TGTGCCAGCAGCCCGTGGGAGGGGGCCCTCACCGGGGAGCTGTTTTTT
TRBJ2-7 | many | TRBD2 | TRBV7-7 | CASSLGREAAYEQYF | TGTGCCAGCAGCTTAGGGCGGGAGGCGGCCTACGAGCAGTACTTC
TRBJ1-5 | many | . | TRBV19 | CASRGDSNQPQHF | TGTGCCAGTAGGGGAGATAGCAATCAGCCCCAGCATTTT
TRBJ2-3 | few | . | TRBV29-1 | CSVKQGDTQYF | TGCAGCGTAAAACAGGGAGATACGCAGTATTTT
TRBJ2-7 | many | . | TRBV5-4 | CASSLGGDYEQYF | TGTGCCAGCAGCTTGGGAGGGGACTACGAGCAGTACTTC
TRBJ2-1 | many | . | TRBV20-1 | CSAPPWDSSYNEQFF | TGCAGTGCTCCCCCTTGGGATAGCTCCTACAATGAGCAGTTCTTC
TRBJ2-3 | few | TRBD2 | TRBV11-2 | CASGAGGRGDTQYF | TGTGCCAGCGGAGCGGGGGGGCGGGGAGATACGCAGTATTTT
TRBJ1-5 | many | . | TRBV7-8 | CASSLGRGFRGQPQHF | TGTGCCAGCAGCTTAGGCCGGGGATTTAGGGGTCAGCCCCAGCATTTT
TRBJ1-5 | . | TRBD1 | TRBV12-3/TRBV12-4 | CASSGAGGKQPQHF | TGTGCCAGCAGTGGGGCAGGGGGCAAACAGCCCCAGCATTTT
TRBJ2-5 | many | . | TRBV12-3/TRBV12-4 | CASSRTDETQYF | TGTGCCAGCAGTAGGACAGACGAGACCCAGTACTTC
TRBJ1-1 | many | . | TRBV7-2 | CASSSSSPGTEAFF | TGTGCCAGCAGCAGCAGTAGCCCGGGCACTGAAGCTTTCTTT
TRBJ2-2 | many | TRBD2 | TRBV4-2 | CASSQRSGLAGGFSTGELFF | TGTGCCAGCAGCCAAAGATCGGGACTAGCGGGAGGTTTTAGCACCGGGGAGCTGTTTTTT
TRBJ1-1 | . | TRBD1 | TRBV3-1 | CASSPLQGKAFF | TGTGCCAGCAGCCCCCTACAGGGGAAAGCTTTCTTT